The clone carrying this T cell receptor (beta chain) was detected many times. What it binds is unknown. The lymph nodes were axillary draining lymph nodes from breast cancer patients. The CDR3 totals 14 residues. Germline CDR1 reads MNHEY; CDR2 reads SMNVEV (reference sequence). V was clipped by 5 bases and J by 6 bases; unmatched bases: 4. Each CDR3 protein gets one entry after TCRdb re-called the multiplex PCR reads with MiXCR. Of 180,000 or so distinct CDR3 sequences listed, 33% are singletons. The sample originates from a study of breast tumors, draining lymph nodes, adjacent tissues. The study, taken as a whole, reports: Tumor repertoires ranked between lymph nodes and nontumor tissue in diversity, with V and J gene preferences. Compared with basal-like, luminal-like tumors shared significantly more repertoire with nontumor tissue.

This receptor was identified in a female donor with breast cancer. Some clones in this sample may be carry-over from other donors' samples. The sample was axillary lymph node tissue. The chain is built from TRBV27 and TRBJ1-6; 7 nucleotides line up with TRBD1. CDR3: CASSLGQVNSPLHF. CDR3 DNA sequence: TGTGCCAGCAGTCTAGGACAGGTTAATTCACCCCTCCACTTT.